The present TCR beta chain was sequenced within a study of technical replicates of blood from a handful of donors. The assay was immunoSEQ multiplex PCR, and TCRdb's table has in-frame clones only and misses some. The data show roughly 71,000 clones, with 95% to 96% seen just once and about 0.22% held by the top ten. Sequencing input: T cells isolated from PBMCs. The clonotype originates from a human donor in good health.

CDR3 DNA: TGTGCCAGCAGCCCAGACCTTGCAACTAATGAAAAACTGTTTTTT. Its translation: CASSPDLATNEKLFF. The chain employs TRBV4-2 and TRBJ1-4; D is ambiguous. The germline V gene encodes CDR1 LGHNA and CDR2 YNFKEQ. The CDR3 spans 15 residues. The V and J ends lost 4 bases and 0 bases respectively, with 9 bases between them.